The 23 T cell receptor beta chains in this list originate from one sample, sequenced in a study of blood T cell repertoires in COVID-19. Method: immunoSEQ multiplex PCR; TCRdb's copy keeps in-frame clones and lacks some. The sample yields around 190,000 clones, 80% to 90% seen once. Sequenced: peripheral blood. Receptor source: a man in his fifties or sixties with active or convalescent COVID-19.

A few counts support this clone. V is TRBV5-4 and J is TRBJ2-3; TRBD1 aligns across 9 bases. The CDR3 sequence is 15 residues long. Germline loops: CDR1 SGHNT, CDR2 YYREEE (reference sequence). The junction had 3 bases not matched to a gene; V was cut back by 2 bases and J by 2 bases. CDR3: CASSLQGAVTDTQYF. In DNA form, the CDR3 reads TGTGCCAGCAGCTTACAGGGGGCTGTCACAGATACGCAGTATTTT.

The chain combines TRBV12-3 or TRBV12-4 with TRBJ1-3; no clear D gene. CDR3 size: 13 residues. V shed 8 bases and J shed 0 bases, with 8 bases lying between them. CDR3 in DNA: TGTGCCAGCTCGGGTAACTCTGGAAACACCATATATTTT. This encodes CASSGNSGNTIYF.

V and J are TRBV4-1 and TRBJ2-6; 7 positions match TRBD1. V dropped 0 bases and J dropped 0; count of bases not matched to a gene: 11. The length of the CDR3 is 20 residues. Germline V gene lookup returns CDR1 MGHRA and CDR2 YSYEKL. Written as DNA, the CDR3 is TGCGCCAGCAGCCAAGATGAAGGGGGCCCTCAATACTCTGGGGCCAACGTCCTGACTTTC. Translating gives CASSQDEGGPQYSGANVLTF.

The chain links TRBV6-5 to TRBJ2-7; 9 bases map to TRBD1. This CDR3 comprises 15 residues. With V trimmed by 6 bases and J by 2 bases, 8 bases remained unmatched. CDR1 and CDR2 (germline): MNHEY, SVGAGI. The CDR3 protein is CASRETGGQPYEQYF. The CDR3, as DNA: TGTGCCAGCAGAGAGACAGGGGGACAGCCCTACGAGCAGTACTTC.

The chain recombines TRBV2 with TRBJ2-3; 9 nucleotides line up with TRBD1. The germline V gene has CDR1 SNHLY and CDR2 FYNNEI. The CDR3 extends over 15 amino acids. V dropped 6 bases and J dropped 4; count of bases not matched to a gene: 8. The CDR3, as DNA: TGTGCCAGCAGCCGGGACAGGGAGTTCGCAGATACGCAGTATTTT. Translated, it gives CASSRDREFADTQYF.

The rearrangement uses TRBV19 and TRBJ2-2; the match to TRBD2 covers 7 bases. The ends lost 4 bases at V and 4 bases at J; junction bases unmatched: 3. Germline V gives CDR1 LNHDA, CDR2 SQIVND (reference sequence). CDR3 length equals 14 residues. The CDR3 sequence is CASSSGRGTGELFF. The CDR3 region has the DNA TGTGCCAGTAGTAGCGGGAGAGGCACCGGGGAGCTGTTTTTT. The full variable domain, its missing parts supplied by reference TRBV19 and TRBJ2-2, is DGGITQSPKYLFRKEGQNVTLSCEQNLNHDAMYWYRQDPGQGLRLIYYSQIVNDFQKGDIAEGYSVSREKKESFPLTVTSAQKNPTAFYLCASSSGRGTGELFFGEGSRLTVL.

The CDR3 loop is CASSQDGLAGGQETQYF. CDR3 nucleotide sequence: TGTGCCAGCAGCCAAGATGGACTAGCGGGGGGTCAAGAGACCCAGTACTTC. This chain uses TRBV4-2 with TRBJ2-5, with TRBD2 matching over 14 bases. The length of the CDR3 is 17 residues. CDR1 and CDR2 from the germline V gene are LGHNA and YNFKEQ. V shed 0 bases, J shed 2 bases, and the junction held 2 bases outside the gene matches.

V and J are TRBV5-4 and TRBJ2-5, with 10 nucleotides matching TRBD2. The CDR3 covers 16 residues. V lost 1 base to trimming and J lost 6 bases; unmatched junction nucleotides: 9. Germline lookup yields CDR1 SGHNT and CDR2 YYREEE (reference sequence). The CDR3 nucleotides read TGTGCCAGCAGCTTGACTAGCGGGACCACCTTTCAGACCCAGTACTTC. Translated: CASSLTSGTTFQTQYF.

This clone was detected only a few times. The CDR3 reads CASSTHGQGAQPQHF. DNA for the CDR3: TGTGCCAGCAGTACTCACGGACAGGGGGCTCAGCCCCAGCATTTT. This chain joins TRBV6-5 and TRBJ1-5, with 11 bases that match TRBD1. The length of the CDR3 is 15 residues. Per germline, CDR1 MNHEY and CDR2 SVGAGI. The ends lost 5 bases at V and 6 bases at J; junction bases unmatched: 6.

V usage is TRBV3-1 (or the pseudogene TRBV3-2) and J usage is TRBJ2-4; TRBD2 aligns across 13 bases. Germline V gene lookup returns CDR1 LGHDT and CDR2 YNNKEL (reference sequence). With 1 base clipped from V and 3 bases from J, the junction kept 3 bases outside the gene matches. This CDR3 is built from 17 residues. The CDR3: CASSQGLAGGGKNIQYF. The CDR3 DNA sequence: TGTGCCAGCAGCCAAGGACTAGCGGGAGGTGGCAAAAACATTCAGTACTTC.

The V and J genes are TRBV3-1 (or the pseudogene TRBV3-2) and TRBJ2-4, with 7 positions matching TRBD1. This CDR3 contains 17 residues. Germline-derived CDR1 and CDR2 are LGHDT and YNNKEL (reference sequence). V was pared by 2 bases and J by 0 bases, with 7 bases of the junction left unmatched. The DNA of the CDR3 is TGTGCCAGCAGCCAACGGACAGGACTTCTAGCCAAAAACATTCAGTACTTC. It translates to CASSQRTGLLAKNIQYF.

This sequence joins TRBV5-1 and TRBJ1-4; D is possibly TRBD1 (5 bases). Per germline, CDR1 SGHRS and CDR2 YFSETQ. Deletions cut 0 bases from V and 8 bases from J, with 5 bases between. The CDR3 runs 12 residues. For the CDR3, the DNA is TGCGCCAGCAGCTTGGCAGGGGAAAAACTGTTTTTT. Translated: CASSLAGEKLFF. Supplemented by reference TRBV5-1 and TRBJ1-4, the full variable domain reads KAGVTQTPRYLIKTRGQQVTLSCSPISGHRSVSWYQQTPGQGLQFLFEYFSETQRNKGNFPGRFSGRQFSNSRSEMNVSTLELGDSALYLCASSLAGEKLFFGSGTQLSVL.

This chain links TRBV10-3 with TRBJ1-2; 8 nucleotides match TRBD1. CDR3 size: 14 residues. Germline CDR1 reads ENHRY; CDR2 reads SYGVKD. The J segment lost 4 bases and the V segment lost 6 bases, leaving 7 bases of the junction unmatched. The CDR3, as DNA: TGTGCCATCAGCTCCGGACAGGGACTCTATGGCTACACCTTC. It translates to CAISSGQGLYGYTF.

The chain links TRBV6-5 to TRBJ1-1; D perhaps matches TRBD1 (5 bases). Germline-derived CDR1 and CDR2 are MNHEY and SVGAGI. V was cut by 5 bases and J by 1 base, with 11 bases left in between. CDR3 length: 14 residues. CDR3 bases: TGTGCCAGCAGTCAGGGTTTGTCGAACACTGAAGCTTTCTTT. It specifies CASSQGLSNTEAFF.

This chain connects TRBV5-6 to TRBJ2-2; a weak D match, TRBD1 (5 bases). Germline loops: CDR1 SGHDT, CDR2 YYEEEE. V lost 0 bases and J lost 1, with 7 bases in between. This CDR3 contains 15 residues. The CDR3 reads CASSLVQGNTGELFF. The CDR3 coding sequence is TGTGCCAGCAGCTTGGTGCAGGGGAACACCGGGGAGCTGTTTTTT.

The V call is TRBV5-5, the J call TRBJ2-7, with TRBD1 matching over 10 bases. The V segment lost 5 bases and the J segment 6 bases; nucleotides outside the gene matches: 5. Germline CDR1 reads SGHKS; CDR2 reads YYEKEE (reference sequence). The CDR3 runs 13 residues. CDR3 sequence: CASSRQGAGEQYF. Written as DNA, the CDR3 is TGTGCCAGCAGTAGACAGGGGGCTGGCGAGCAGTACTTC.

The gene calls are TRBV18 and TRBJ1-2; D not certain. Germline-derived CDR1 and CDR2 are KGHSH and LQKENI. V shed 3 bases and J shed 7 bases, with 9 bases lying between them. This CDR3 has 12 amino acids. The CDR3 is CASSPRGTGYTF. CDR3 in DNA: TGTGCCAGCTCACCCCGGGGTACTGGCTACACCTTC.

The chain combines TRBV7-9 with TRBJ2-1; D gene unclear. The CDR3 is 12 residues long. Germline V gives CDR1 SEHNR, CDR2 FQNEAQ (reference sequence). Trimming removed 5 bases from V and 7 bases from J, with 9 bases in between. CDR3 in amino acids: CASSLLVNEQFF. Here the CDR3 DNA reads TGTGCCAGCAGCCTTCTAGTAAATGAGCAGTTCTTC.

The chain combines TRBV15 with TRBJ1-1; D is unclear. The CDR3 has 14 residues. The V end lost 4 bases, the J end lost 0 bases, and 9 bases lay between the germline ends. Germline V gene lookup returns CDR1 LNHNV and CDR2 YYDKDF (reference sequence). The CDR3: CATSTYGLNTEAFF. DNA for the CDR3: TGTGCCACCAGCACGTATGGCTTGAACACTGAAGCTTTCTTT.

The chain couples TRBV7-3 to TRBJ2-5; TRBD2 might be the D (6 bases). Germline V gives CDR1 SGHTA, CDR2 FQGTGA. The CDR3 extends over 17 amino acids. Trimming cost V 5 bases and J 5 bases, with 24 bases left between them. CDR3 region: CASSPTPGLITGETQYF. CDR3 DNA sequence: TGTGCCAGCAGCCCCACACCGGGACTGATCACGGGTGAGACCCAGTACTTC.

This chain uses TRBV14 with TRBJ1-1; D is perhaps TRBD1 (5 bases). The CDR3 has 13 amino acids. V lost 4 bases and J 1 base, leaving 7 bases between the germline ends. Germline CDR1 is SGHDN and CDR2 is FVKESK. CDR3 nucleotides: TGTGCCAGCAGCCTACAGGAGAACACTGAAGCTTTCTTT. Translation: CASSLQENTEAFF.

The CDR3 loop is CASSGTSPYEQYF. CDR3 DNA: TGTGCCAGCAGCGGGACTTCCCCCTACGAGCAGTACTTC. V gene TRBV6-5 combines with J gene TRBJ2-7, with a tentative D call TRBD2 (6 bases). The V end lost 6 bases, the J end lost 2 bases, and 11 bases lay between the germline ends. The CDR3 spans 13 residues. Germline lookup yields CDR1 MNHEY and CDR2 SVGAGI.

The chain recombines TRBV27 with TRBJ2-3, with D tentatively TRBD2 (6 bases). The V and J ends lost 6 bases and 1 base respectively, with 11 bases between them. Germline V lookup: CDR1 MNHEY, CDR2 SMNVEV (reference sequence). CDR3 length equals 14 residues. The CDR3: CASREGGGTDTQYF. Written as DNA, the CDR3 is TGTGCCAGCAGGGAGGGCGGGGGCACAGATACGCAGTATTTT.